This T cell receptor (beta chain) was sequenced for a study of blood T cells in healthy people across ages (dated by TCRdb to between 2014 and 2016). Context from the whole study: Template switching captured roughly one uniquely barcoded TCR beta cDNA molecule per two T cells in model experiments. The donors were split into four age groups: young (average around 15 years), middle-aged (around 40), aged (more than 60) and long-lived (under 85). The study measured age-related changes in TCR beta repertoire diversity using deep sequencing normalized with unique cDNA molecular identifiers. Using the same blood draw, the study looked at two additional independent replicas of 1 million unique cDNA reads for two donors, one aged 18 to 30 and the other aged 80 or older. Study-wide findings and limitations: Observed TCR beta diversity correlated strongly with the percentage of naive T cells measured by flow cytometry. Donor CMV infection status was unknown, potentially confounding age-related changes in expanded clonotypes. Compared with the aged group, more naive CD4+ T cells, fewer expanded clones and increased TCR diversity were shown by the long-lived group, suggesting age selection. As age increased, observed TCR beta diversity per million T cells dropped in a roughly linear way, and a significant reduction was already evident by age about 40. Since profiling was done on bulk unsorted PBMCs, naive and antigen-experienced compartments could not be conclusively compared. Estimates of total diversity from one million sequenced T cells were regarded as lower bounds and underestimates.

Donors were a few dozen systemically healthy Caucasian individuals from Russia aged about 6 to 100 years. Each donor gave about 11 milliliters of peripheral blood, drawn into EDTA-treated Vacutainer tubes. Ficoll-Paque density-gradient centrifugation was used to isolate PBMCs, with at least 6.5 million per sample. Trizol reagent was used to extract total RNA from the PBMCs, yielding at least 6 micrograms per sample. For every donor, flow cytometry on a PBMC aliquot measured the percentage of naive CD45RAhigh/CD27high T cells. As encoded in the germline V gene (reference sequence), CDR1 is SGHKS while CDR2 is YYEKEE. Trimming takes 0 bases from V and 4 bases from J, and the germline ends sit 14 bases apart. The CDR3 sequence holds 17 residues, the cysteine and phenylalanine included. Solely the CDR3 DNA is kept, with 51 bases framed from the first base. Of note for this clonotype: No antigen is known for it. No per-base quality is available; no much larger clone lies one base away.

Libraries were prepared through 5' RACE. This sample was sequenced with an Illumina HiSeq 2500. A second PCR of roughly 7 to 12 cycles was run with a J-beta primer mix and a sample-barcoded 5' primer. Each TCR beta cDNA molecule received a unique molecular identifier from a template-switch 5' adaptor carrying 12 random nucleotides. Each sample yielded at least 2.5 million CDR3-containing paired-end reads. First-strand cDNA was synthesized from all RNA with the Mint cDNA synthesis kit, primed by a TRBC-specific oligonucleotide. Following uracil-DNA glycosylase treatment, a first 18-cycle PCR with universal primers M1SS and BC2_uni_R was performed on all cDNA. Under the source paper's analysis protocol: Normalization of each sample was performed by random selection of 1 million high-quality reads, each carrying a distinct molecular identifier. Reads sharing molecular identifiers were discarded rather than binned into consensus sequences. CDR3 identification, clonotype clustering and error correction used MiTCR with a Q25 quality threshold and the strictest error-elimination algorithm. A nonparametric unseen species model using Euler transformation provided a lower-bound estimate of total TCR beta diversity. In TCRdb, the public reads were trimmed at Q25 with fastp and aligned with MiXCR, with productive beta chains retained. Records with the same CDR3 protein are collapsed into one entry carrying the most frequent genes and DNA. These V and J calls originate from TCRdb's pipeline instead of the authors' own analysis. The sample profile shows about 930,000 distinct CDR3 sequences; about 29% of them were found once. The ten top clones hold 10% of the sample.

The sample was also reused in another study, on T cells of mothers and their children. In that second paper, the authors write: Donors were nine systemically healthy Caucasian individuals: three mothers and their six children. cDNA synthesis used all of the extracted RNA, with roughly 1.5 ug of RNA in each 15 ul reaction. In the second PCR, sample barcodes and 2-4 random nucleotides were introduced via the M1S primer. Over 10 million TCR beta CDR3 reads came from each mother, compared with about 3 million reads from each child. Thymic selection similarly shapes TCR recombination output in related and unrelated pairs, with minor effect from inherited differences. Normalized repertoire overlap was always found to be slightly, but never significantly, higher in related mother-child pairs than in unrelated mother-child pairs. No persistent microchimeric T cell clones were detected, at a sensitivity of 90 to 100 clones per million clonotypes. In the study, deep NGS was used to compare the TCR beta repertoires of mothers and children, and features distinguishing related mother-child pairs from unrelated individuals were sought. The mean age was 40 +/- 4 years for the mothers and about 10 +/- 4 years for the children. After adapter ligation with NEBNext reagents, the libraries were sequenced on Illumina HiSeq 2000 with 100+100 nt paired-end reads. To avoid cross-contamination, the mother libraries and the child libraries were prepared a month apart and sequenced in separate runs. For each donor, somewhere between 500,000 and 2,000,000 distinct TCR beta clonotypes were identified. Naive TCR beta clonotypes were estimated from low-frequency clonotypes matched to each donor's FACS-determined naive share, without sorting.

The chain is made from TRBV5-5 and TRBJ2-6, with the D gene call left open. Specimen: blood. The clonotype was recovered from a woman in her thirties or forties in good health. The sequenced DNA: TGTGCCAGCAGCTTGGCGTGGAGTTCCTCAGGGGCCAACGTCCTGACTTTC. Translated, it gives CASSLAWSSSGANVLTF.